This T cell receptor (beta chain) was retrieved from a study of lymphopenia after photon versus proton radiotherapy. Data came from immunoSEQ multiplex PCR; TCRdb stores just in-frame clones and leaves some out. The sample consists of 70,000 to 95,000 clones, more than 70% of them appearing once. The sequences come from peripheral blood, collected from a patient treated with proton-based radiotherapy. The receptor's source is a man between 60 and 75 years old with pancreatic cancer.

The CDR3 DNA reads as TGTGCCAGCAGACGTACAGGGGGAGAGGATGGCTACACCTTC. As protein: CASRRTGGEDGYTF. This sequence joins TRBV11-1 and TRBJ1-2; 8 nucleotides agree with TRBD1. CDR1 and CDR2 from the germline V gene are SGHAT and FQDESV (reference sequence). The ends lost 6 bases at V and 6 bases at J; junction bases unmatched: 9. CDR3 length equals 14 residues.